In this sample, the clone carrying this TCR beta chain turned up a few times. Other DNA sequences in the sample encode the same CDR3. Authors' methods: Amplified reference gene primers provided the basis for estimating nucleated cell counts. Data came from immunoSEQ multiplex PCR; TCRdb stores just in-frame clones and leaves some out. From that table come the V and J calls and clone size; the DNA was used to work out D and trimming. The table lists 110,000 or so clones, roughly 80% of them singletons. The sample comes from a study of blood T cell repertoires in COVID-19. Looking at the study overall: The cDNA or gDNA used as material had been derived from T cells, B-cell-depleted T cells, or PBMCs.

The sample was peripheral blood. The source is a woman at least 80 years old with acute or convalescent COVID-19.

In nucleotides, the CDR3 is TGTGCCAGCAGTCCTTCCACAGATACGCAGTATTTT. Protein: CASSPSTDTQYF. The J gene is TRBJ2-3, the V gene TRBV27, with D uncertain. Germline V gives CDR1 MNHEY, CDR2 SMNVEV (reference sequence). CDR3 size: 12 residues. Trimming took off 5 bases at V and 2 bases at J, with 5 bases between the two ends.